These 26 T cell receptor beta chains originate from one sample sequenced in a study of hypomethylating agent response in myelodysplastic syndrome. Clones were read by immunoSEQ multiplex PCR, and TCRdb kept only the in-frame ones, dropping some. Seen here are 1,500 to 2,000 clones, approximately 86% observed once, and the top ten hold roughly 3.6%. The input for sequencing was bone marrow, taken before or after starting hypomethylating agent treatment for myelodysplastic syndrome (not recorded which). All receptors come from a human donor with myelodysplastic syndrome.

The rearrangement uses TRBV19 and TRBJ1-5; D is unclear. The germline V and J ends were trimmed by 7 bases and 1 base, with 14 bases remaining between them. Germline lookup yields CDR1 LNHDA and CDR2 SQIVND (reference sequence). The CDR3 covers 15 residues. CDR3 loop: CASTSQMESNQPQHF. CDR3 bases: TGTGCCAGTACCTCACAGATGGAGAGCAATCAGCCCCAGCATTTT.

V and J are TRBV18 and TRBJ2-7, with D possibly TRBD2 on 6 matching bases. The CDR3 consists of 14 residues. In germline, CDR1 is KGHSH, CDR2 LQKENI. Trimming removed 2 bases at V and 4 bases at J, with 12 bases between. The CDR3 loop is CASSPKLAGYEQYF. CDR3 DNA: TGTGCCAGCTCACCAAAACTAGCAGGTTACGAGCAGTACTTC.

The chain combines TRBV5-1 with TRBJ2-5; 8 positions match TRBD2. Looked up from germline, CDR1 is SGHRS and CDR2 is YFSETQ. This CDR3 spans 15 amino acids. V gave up 0 bases and J gave up 1 base; unmatched junction bases: 2. DNA of the CDR3: TGCGCCAGCAGCTTGGGAACTAGCGGCCAAGAGACCCAGTACTTC. It translates to CASSLGTSGQETQYF.

This chain connects TRBV29-1 to TRBJ1-1; 10 bases fit TRBD1. The germline CDR1 and CDR2 sequences are SQVTM and ANQGSEA. The CDR3 runs 12 residues. Trimming cost V 5 bases and J 7 bases; bases outside gene matches: 4. DNA of the CDR3: TGCAGCGTTTGGGACAGGGGTAGTGAAGCTTTCTTT. As protein: CSVWDRGSEAFF.

This clone has just a few counts. CDR3 bases: TGTGCCAGCAGCGCCCTAGCGGGGGTCACGAACACCGGGGAGCTGTTTTTT. As protein: CASSALAGVTNTGELFF. This sequence joins TRBV9 and TRBJ2-2; 10 nucleotides match TRBD2. The CDR3 is 17 residues long. CDR1 and CDR2 (germline): SGDLS, YYNGEE. V gave up 3 bases and J gave up 0 bases; unmatched junction bases: 5.

This sequence joins TRBV9 and TRBJ2-5; D is uncertain. The end of the DNA fits TRBJ2-7 better, so the J call may be wrong. The CDR3 has 14 amino acids. Germline V lookup: CDR1 SGDLS, CDR2 YYNGEE. The CDR3 bases are TGTGCCAGCAGCATCCTAGGAGTGGGCTACGAGCAGTACTTC. The encoded protein is CASSILGVGYEQYF.

V is TRBV5-4 and J is TRBJ1-1, with TRBD1 as a possible D gene (6 bases). With 5 bases removed from V and 1 base from J, the gap between germline ends came to 9 bases. Germline V gives CDR1 SGHNT, CDR2 YYREEE (reference sequence). The CDR3 consists of 13 residues. The CDR3 nucleotides read TGTGCCAGCAGGCCGACAGGGAACACTGAAGCTTTCTTT. Encoded protein: CASRPTGNTEAFF.

The rearrangement uses TRBV27 and TRBJ2-7, with 9 bases that match TRBD1. The CDR3 loop spans 13 amino acids. Per the germline V gene, CDR1 is MNHEY and CDR2 is SMNVEV (reference sequence). J was trimmed by 6 bases and V by 7 bases; bases with no gene match: 7. CDR3 coding DNA: TGTGCCAGCATGGACAGGGGATATGGCGAGCAGTACTTC. Amino acids: CASMDRGYGEQYF.

The rearrangement links TRBV6-4 to TRBJ2-3; 14 nucleotides align to TRBD2. Germline lookup yields CDR1 MRHNA and CDR2 SNTAGT. Trimming removed 0 bases from V and 4 bases from J; junction bases left unmatched: 0. The CDR3 runs to 16 residues. The CDR3 is CASSDSTSGGADTQYF. The CDR3 DNA reads as TGTGCCAGCAGTGACTCGACTAGCGGGGGGGCAGATACGCAGTATTTT.

The chain uses TRBV7-9 and TRBJ2-5; TRBD2 agrees at 7 bases. V dropped 0 bases and J dropped 4; count of bases not matched to a gene: 5. The germline V gene has CDR1 SEHNR and CDR2 FQNEAQ (reference sequence). This CDR3 is 15 amino acids long. CDR3 in DNA: TGTGCCAGCAGCTTAGCGCGGGGGAGCCGAGAGACCCAGTACTTC. Amino acids: CASSLARGSRETQYF.

V usage is TRBV9 and J usage is TRBJ2-3, with 9 bases lining up with TRBD2. CDR3 length: 14 amino acids. V dropped 6 bases and J dropped 3; count of bases not matched to a gene: 5. Germline V gene data show CDR1 as SGDLS and CDR2 as YYNGEE. CDR3 sequence reads: CASTRGGGTDTQYF. The DNA for the CDR3 is TGTGCCAGCACTCGCGGGGGGGGGACAGATACGCAGTATTTT.

The chain has TRBV9 and TRBJ2-7; 8 nucleotides line up with TRBD2. The CDR3 runs to 15 residues. The junction had 6 bases not matched to a gene; V was cut back by 2 bases and J by 2 bases. CDR1 SGDLS and CDR2 YYNGEE come from the germline V gene. The CDR3 is CASSVSGGATYEQYF. The CDR3 DNA is TGTGCCAGCAGCGTCAGCGGGGGCGCGACCTACGAGCAGTACTTC.

This clone has a single count. The chain links TRBV6-5 to TRBJ2-6; D remains ambiguous. V lost 6 bases, J lost 8 bases, and 11 bases lay in between. This CDR3 comprises 13 residues. Germline V gene sequence: CDR1 MNHEY, CDR2 SVGAGI. Here the CDR3 reads CASRAREPNVLTF. The CDR3 DNA sequence: TGTGCCAGCAGGGCCCGTGAGCCCAACGTCCTGACTTTC.

The chain has TRBV12-2 and TRBJ2-7; no DNA check was done on the table's D call, TRBD1. TRBV12-2 is described as a pseudogene. CDR3 size: 14 residues. CDR3 region: CASRRQGFSYEQYF. The CDR3, as DNA: TGTGCAAGTCGCCGACAGGGGTTCTCCTACGAGCAGTACTTC.

The chain links TRBV6-4 to TRBJ2-2, with no clear D. The V end lost 3 bases, the J end lost 2 bases, and 7 bases lay between the germline ends. The CDR3 spans 14 residues. Per germline, CDR1 MRHNA and CDR2 SNTAGT. This chain's CDR3 is CASSEGSNTGELFF. For the CDR3, the DNA is TGTGCCAGCAGTGAAGGGTCCAACACCGGGGAGCTGTTTTTT.

The V and J genes are TRBV18 and TRBJ2-2; 12 bases fit TRBD2. Unmatched junction bases numbered 6, after V lost 0 bases and J lost 7 bases. The CDR3 has 17 amino acids. The germline V gene encodes CDR1 KGHSH and CDR2 LQKENI. CDR3 nucleotides: TGTGCCAGCTCACCACCGACTAGCGGGAGCCGCGGCGGGGAGCTGTTTTTT. This encodes CASSPPTSGSRGGELFF. Combining the CDR3 with reference TRBV18 and TRBJ2-2 gives the whole variable domain NAGVMQNPRHLVRRRGQEARLRCSPMKGHSHVYWYRQLPEEGLKFMVYLQKENIIDESGMPKERFSAEFPKEGPSILRIQQVVRGDSAAYFCASSPPTSGSRGGELFFGEGSRLTVL.

This clone was recorded once. This rearrangement joins TRBV29-1 to TRBJ1-1; a possible D gene is TRBD1 (6 bases). Looked up from germline, CDR1 is SQVTM and CDR2 is ANQGSEA. V was shortened by 6 bases and J by 2 bases, with 13 bases between the two germline ends. The CDR3 sequence is 13 residues long. The CDR3 DNA sequence: TGCAGCGTCCTGTCGGGGGGCAACACTGAAGCTTTCTTT. This translates into CSVLSGGNTEAFF.

The chain joins TRBV14 to TRBJ2-7; D not resolved. The CDR3 runs to 14 residues. V was clipped by 0 bases and J by 3 bases, with 9 bases between them. Germline V gene lookup returns CDR1 SGHDN and CDR2 FVKESK. DNA of the CDR3: TGTGCCAGCAGCCAAGAATACGGTAGCTACGAGCAGTACTTC. Translating it yields CASSQEYGSYEQYF.

This clone has only a few counts. This rearrangement joins TRBV4-2 to TRBJ1-2; D not resolved. Trimming pared 4 bases from V and 7 bases from J, leaving 19 bases between. This CDR3 has 15 amino acids. Per the germline V gene, CDR1 is LGHNA and CDR2 is YNFKEQ. CDR3 in amino acids: CASSPGGQVVSGYTF. The CDR3 nucleotides are TGTGCCAGCAGCCCAGGAGGGCAGGTCGTAAGTGGCTACACCTTC.

The chain joins TRBV11-2 to TRBJ2-1; D may be TRBD1 (6 bases). Between the trimmed V and J ends, which lost 5 bases and 3 bases, there was a span of 11 bases. This CDR3 region has 14 residues. CDR1 and CDR2 (germline): SGHAT, FQNNGV. The CDR3, as DNA: TGTGCCAGCAGCCCGCGGACAGTCTACAATGAGCAGTTCTTC. It codes for CASSPRTVYNEQFF.

This chain links TRBV25-1 with TRBJ2-7; D is undetermined. Germline V CDR1 and CDR2: MGHDK, SYGVNS. With 3 bases removed from V and 0 bases from J, the gap between germline ends came to 6 bases. The CDR3 spans 13 residues. The CDR3 here is CASSDRSSYEQYF. CDR3 coding DNA: TGTGCCAGCAGTGACAGGAGCTCCTACGAGCAGTACTTC.

The chain carries TRBV2 and TRBJ2-7, with TRBD2 matching 7 bases. Losses at the gene ends were 4 bases for V and 2 bases for J; bases not matched to a gene: 5. The CDR3 consists of 14 residues. Germline V lookup: CDR1 SNHLY, CDR2 FYNNEI. CDR3 nucleotides: TGTGCCAGCAGTGCGGGACTACCCCCCTACGAGCAGTACTTC. It encodes CASSAGLPPYEQYF. The full variable domain, with the rest looked up from reference TRBV2 and TRBJ2-7, is EPEVTQTPSHQVTQMGQEVILRCVPISNHLYFYWYRQILGQKVEFLVSFYNNEISEKSEIFDDQFSVERPDGSNFTLKIRSTKLEDSAMYFCASSAGLPPYEQYFGPGTRLTVT.

The count of this clone is one. The rearrangement links TRBV11-2 to TRBJ2-3; TRBD2 aligns across 7 bases. The CDR3 has 18 residues. The V segment lost 2 bases and the J segment 2 bases; nucleotides outside the gene matches: 13. Germline V gene lookup returns CDR1 SGHAT and CDR2 FQNNGV. The DNA for the CDR3 is TGTGCCAGCAGCTTATCCAACGGGGGGTCGCCATACACAGATACGCAGTATTTT. This translates into CASSLSNGGSPYTDTQYF.

The rearrangement uses TRBV7-6 and TRBJ2-2, with 9 nucleotides matching TRBD2. With 5 bases clipped from V and 5 bases from J, the junction kept 9 bases outside the gene matches. Germline CDR1 is SGHVS and CDR2 is FNYEAQ. The CDR3 is made up of 16 amino acids. The CDR3, as DNA: TGTGCCAGCAGCCCCAAGCTAGCGGGAAGTACCGGGGAGCTGTTTTTT. Amino acid sequence: CASSPKLAGSTGELFF.

This clone was seen a few times. This sequence joins TRBV6-1 and TRBJ2-7; TRBD2 matches 9 bases. Looked up from germline, CDR1 is MNHNS and CDR2 is SASEGT. This CDR3 comprises 12 residues. V was pared by 4 bases and J by 12 bases, with 7 bases of the junction left unmatched. This CDR3 is CASSAIAGDVYF. The CDR3 DNA reads TGTGCCAGCAGTGCTATAGCGGGAGATGTGTACTTC.

The rearrangement joins TRBV2 to TRBJ2-5, with 9 nucleotides matching TRBD2. Looked up from germline, CDR1 is SNHLY and CDR2 is FYNNEI. This CDR3 is built from 13 residues. J gave up 5 bases and V 6 bases, and 4 bases lay outside the gene matches. This CDR3 is CASRREGLETQYF. In DNA form, the CDR3 reads TGTGCCAGCAGGCGGGAGGGCTTGGAGACCCAGTACTTC.